These 20 T cell receptor beta chains originate from one sample sequenced in a study of beta chain features in type 1 diabetes. Reverse transcription of all isolated RNA meant that expressed TCRB transcripts were sequenced. Sequencing used immunoSEQ multiplex PCR; TCRdb keeps in-frame clones, though not all of them. The sample lists 200,000 to 250,000 clones, around a quarter occurring once. Sequencing was carried out using central memory CD4+ T cells from blood. The source of these receptors is a man under 40 in good health.

Only a few counts were recorded for this clone. The rearrangement uses TRBV7-7 and TRBJ2-3; TRBD2 aligns across 16 bases. Germline CDR1 SSHAT, CDR2 FNYEAQ (reference sequence). There are 16 residues in the CDR3. Germline trimming cut 5 bases from V and 6 bases from J; bases unmatched to any gene: 5. The CDR3 DNA reads as TGTGCCAGCAGCAGGGGACTAGCGGGAGGGCCCGATACGCAGTATTTT. Protein: CASSRGLAGGPDTQYF.

In this sample, this clone turned up a few times. The gene calls are TRBV25-1 and TRBJ1-5; 8 nucleotides agree with TRBD1. Germline V gene sequence: CDR1 MGHDK, CDR2 SYGVNS. The CDR3 length is 16 residues. After removal of 2 bases from V and 0 bases from J, the junction contained 3 bases not matched to a gene. The CDR3 loop reads CASSEQGADSNQPQHF. Here the CDR3 DNA reads TGTGCCAGCAGTGAACAGGGGGCGGATAGCAATCAGCCCCAGCATTTT. Full variable domain (missing parts from reference TRBV25-1 and TRBJ1-5): EADIYQTPRYLVIGTGKKITLECSQTMGHDKMYWYQQDPGMELHLIHYSYGVNSTEKGDLSSESTVSRIRTEHFPLTLESARPSHTSQYLCASSEQGADSNQPQHFGDGTRLSIL.

This clone was picked up one time. This sequence joins TRBV4-1 and TRBJ2-1, with 9 bases identical to TRBD2. This CDR3 has 18 residues. With V trimmed by 5 bases and J by 0 bases, 11 bases remained unmatched. Germline lookup yields CDR1 MGHRA and CDR2 YSYEKL. CDR3 amino acids: CASSTGLAYPSSYNEQFF. The DNA for the CDR3 is TGCGCCAGCAGCACGGGACTAGCCTACCCGAGCTCCTACAATGAGCAGTTCTTC.

This clone was recorded a few times. The chain uses TRBV7-9 and TRBJ1-6; TRBD1 aligns across 7 bases. The V gene end was trimmed by 3 bases and the J gene end by 7 bases; junction bases not matched to a gene: 3. CDR1 and CDR2 (germline): SEHNR, FQNEAQ (reference sequence). The CDR3 is 14 residues long. The CDR3 protein is CASSLGTANSPLHF. CDR3 coding DNA: TGTGCCAGCAGCTTGGGGACAGCGAATTCACCCCTCCACTTT.

The chain is built from TRBV18 and TRBJ2-1; TRBD1 might be the D (5 bases). Germline lookup yields CDR1 KGHSH and CDR2 LQKENI. V shed 5 bases and J shed 0 bases, with 11 bases lying between them. The CDR3 spans 15 residues. CDR3 coding DNA: TGTGCCAGCTCAAGTCAGGGTTACTCCTACAATGAGCAGTTCTTC. Encoded protein: CASSSQGYSYNEQFF.

J is TRBJ2-4 and V is TRBV20-1; tentatively, D is TRBD2 (6 bases). Germline V gene lookup returns CDR1 DFQATT and CDR2 SNEGSKA (reference sequence). The V end was cut by 6 bases, the J end by 5 bases, with 8 bases between. The CDR3 has 11 residues. CDR3 sequence reads: CSAGTENIQYF. The CDR3 nucleotides read TGCAGTGCCGGGACTGAAAACATTCAGTACTTC.

This chain joins TRBV7-2 and TRBJ1-1; a possible D gene is TRBD1 (5 bases). The germline CDR1 and CDR2 sequences are SGHTA and FQGNSA. The CDR3 has 16 amino acids. The V and J ends lost 4 bases and 1 base respectively, with 16 bases between them. CDR3 amino acids: CASSSARDRGNTEAFF. The DNA of the CDR3 is TGTGCCAGCAGCTCAGCCCGGGACCGGGGGAACACTGAAGCTTTCTTT.

This clone was detected only a few times. This chain joins TRBV7-2 and TRBJ2-3, with D possibly being TRBD2 (5 bases). Trimming stripped 5 bases from V and 3 bases from J, with 9 bases between. This CDR3 is 13 amino acids long. Per the germline V gene, CDR1 is SGHTA and CDR2 is FQGNSA. The chain's CDR3 is CASSQDFTDTQYF. DNA of the CDR3: TGTGCCAGCAGCCAGGACTTTACAGATACGCAGTATTTT.

A few counts support this clone. The chain uses TRBV5-1 and TRBJ2-4; 10 bases agree with TRBD2. Germline CDR1 is SGHRS and CDR2 is YFSETQ. The CDR3 totals 19 residues. V shed 6 bases and J 1 base; nucleotides not matched to a gene: 16. The CDR3 sequence: CASKGESGRADPAKNIQYF. The CDR3 nucleotides read TGCGCCAGCAAAGGAGAAAGCGGGAGGGCCGATCCCGCCAAAAACATTCAGTACTTC.

The chain couples TRBV30 to TRBJ1-3; D gene unclear. CDR3 length equals 14 residues. Germline-derived CDR1 and CDR2 are GTSNPN and SVGIG (reference sequence). V lost 0 bases and J 0 bases, leaving 6 bases between the germline ends. In nucleotides, the CDR3 is TGTGCCTGGAGTGTGCATTTCTCTGGAAACACCATATATTTT. As protein: CAWSVHFSGNTIYF.

This clone was detected only a few times. The CDR3 nucleotides read TGTGCCAGCAGCGGAAGGAGCGGGAGGATCGCAGATACGCAGTATTTT. Translating it yields CASSGRSGRIADTQYF. V gene TRBV7-9 combines with J gene TRBJ2-3; the match to TRBD2 covers 9 bases. J was trimmed by 4 bases and V by 5 bases; bases with no gene match: 10. The CDR3 totals 16 residues. Germline CDR1 is SEHNR and CDR2 is FQNEAQ (reference sequence).

The CDR3 DNA follows: TGTGCCAGCAGTTACGGGACAGGAGGGCTGAACACTGAAGCTTTCTTT. Amino acids: CASSYGTGGLNTEAFF. J is TRBJ1-1 and V is TRBV6-5, with 8 positions matching TRBD1. This CDR3 has 16 residues. Germline assignment: CDR1 MNHEY and CDR2 SVGAGI. V shed 2 bases, J shed 0 bases, and the junction held 5 bases outside the gene matches.

The chain is built from TRBV29-1 and TRBJ2-1, with 8 bases that match TRBD2. J was trimmed by 0 bases and V by 4 bases; bases with no gene match: 2. Germline V gives CDR1 SQVTM, CDR2 ANQGSEA. CDR3 length: 14 amino acids. As DNA, the CDR3 is TGCAGCGTTGCGGGGGGGGCCTCCTACAATGAGCAGTTCTTC. It codes for CSVAGGASYNEQFF.

The rearrangement uses TRBV30 and TRBJ2-5; D is ambiguous. V was trimmed by 0 bases and J by 4 bases, leaving 9 bases between them. The CDR3 sequence is 13 residues long. Germline V gene lookup returns CDR1 GTSNPN and CDR2 SVGIG (reference sequence). This CDR3 is CAWSVGLGETQYF. The DNA of the CDR3 is TGTGCCTGGAGTGTAGGCCTAGGAGAGACCCAGTACTTC. The full variable domain, in which reference TRBV30 and TRBJ2-5 provide the parts outside the CDR3, is SQTIHQWPATLVQPVGSPLSLECTVEGTSNPNLYWYRQAAGRGLQLLFYSVGIGQISSEVPQNLSASRPQDRQFILSSKKLLLSDSGFYLCAWSVGLGETQYFGPGTRLLVL.

This clone was counted only a few times. The chain employs TRBV6-6 and TRBJ2-5; 8 nucleotides align to TRBD2. Germline assignment: CDR1 MNHNY and CDR2 SVGAGI (reference sequence). V lost 8 bases to trimming and J lost 5 bases; unmatched junction nucleotides: 10. The CDR3 contains 14 residues. In DNA form, the CDR3 reads TGTGCCAGCGCCCGGGGGGGCGATTTGGAGACCCAGTACTTC. Its translation is CASARGGDLETQYF.

The V call is TRBV9, the J call TRBJ1-1; no clear D gene. The germline V gene has CDR1 SGDLS and CDR2 YYNGEE. The length of the CDR3 is 14 residues. V was cut by 0 bases and J by 2 bases, with 8 bases left in between. CDR3 protein: CASSVGSRNTEAFF. The CDR3 region has the DNA TGTGCCAGCAGCGTAGGAAGCCGTAACACTGAAGCTTTCTTT.

The CDR3 DNA sequence: TGCAGCGTTGAAGGGGCAGGAAGAACTGAAGCTTTCTTT. Translated: CSVEGAGRTEAFF. The J gene is TRBJ1-1, the V gene TRBV29-1; D call uncertain. The V end was cut by 1 base, the J end by 5 bases, with 11 bases between. Germline V lookup: CDR1 SQVTM, CDR2 ANQGSEA. This CDR3 contains 13 residues.

This clone was seen only a few times. V gene TRBV28 combines with J gene TRBJ1-1, with TRBD1 identical over 10 bases. This CDR3 comprises 14 residues. With V trimmed by 5 bases and J by 6 bases, 6 bases remained unmatched. Germline V lookup: CDR1 MDHEN, CDR2 SYDVKM. DNA for the CDR3: TGTGCCAGCAGTCCACGACAGGGGGCCGCTGAAGCTTTCTTT. Amino acid sequence: CASSPRQGAAEAFF. Full variable domain (missing parts from reference TRBV28 and TRBJ1-1): DVKVTQSSRYLVKRTGEKVFLECVQDMDHENMFWYRQDPGLGLRLIYFSYDVKMKEKGDIPEGYSVSREKKERFSLILESASTNQTSMYLCASSPRQGAAEAFFGQGTRLTVV.

The J gene is TRBJ2-3, the V gene TRBV4-1; 9 bases match TRBD2. The CDR3 totals 15 residues. CDR1 and CDR2 (germline): MGHRA, YSYEKL. V lost 5 bases to trimming and J lost 1 base; unmatched junction nucleotides: 4. CDR3: CASSDASGGTDTQYF. The CDR3 nucleotides read TGCGCCAGCAGCGACGCTAGCGGGGGCACAGATACGCAGTATTTT.

This clone appeared many times. The chain recombines TRBV5-4 with TRBJ2-5, with D tentatively TRBD1 (6 bases). This CDR3 has 13 residues. Germline values: CDR1 SGHNT, CDR2 YYREEE (reference sequence). V was shortened by 0 bases and J by 6 bases, with 9 bases between the two germline ends. The CDR3, as DNA: TGTGCCAGCAGCTTGGACAGGGAACAGACCCAGTACTTC. This translates into CASSLDREQTQYF.